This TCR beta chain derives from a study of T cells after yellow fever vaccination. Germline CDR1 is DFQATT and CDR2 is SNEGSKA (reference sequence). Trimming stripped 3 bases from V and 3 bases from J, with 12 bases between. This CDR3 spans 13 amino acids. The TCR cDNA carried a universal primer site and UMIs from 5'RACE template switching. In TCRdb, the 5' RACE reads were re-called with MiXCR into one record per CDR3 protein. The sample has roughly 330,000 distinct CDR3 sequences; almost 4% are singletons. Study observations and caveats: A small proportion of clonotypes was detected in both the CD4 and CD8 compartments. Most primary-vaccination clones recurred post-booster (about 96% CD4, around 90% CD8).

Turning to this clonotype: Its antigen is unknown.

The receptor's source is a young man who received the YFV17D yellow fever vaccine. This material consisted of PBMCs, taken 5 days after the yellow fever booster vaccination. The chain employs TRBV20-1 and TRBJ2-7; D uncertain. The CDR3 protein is CSASPGPGYEQYF. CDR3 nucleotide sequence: TGCAGTGCTAGCCCCGGGCCGGGCTACGAGCAGTACTTC.